These 3 T cell receptor beta chains were all obtained from the same sample, sequenced in a study of T-cell memory formation after mild COVID-19. TCRdb re-called the 5' RACE reads with MiXCR, one entry per CDR3 protein. The top ten hold approximately 2.8% of the sample, which has fewer than 250,000 distinct CDR3 sequences, roughly a tenth seen once. The sequenced sample consisted of PBMCs or a T cell subset sorted from them (not recorded which). These receptors all stem from a man in his late teens or twenties who had mild COVID-19 (a few samples of this study predate the infection). Cell type and time point are not known.

The V and J genes are TRBV21-1 and TRBJ1-2; TRBD1 is the table's D call, not checked against the DNA. TRBV21-1 is a known pseudogene. This CDR3 has 13 amino acids. DNA for the CDR3: TGTGCCAGGATTTTCTGGACAGGGGCAGGCTACACCTTC. This encodes CARIFWTGAGYTF.

This chain uses TRBV28 with TRBJ2-5, with D perhaps given as TRBD1 or TRBD2 (5 bases each). Trimming pared 6 bases from V and 7 bases from J, leaving 15 bases between. Germline CDR1 and CDR2: MDHEN and SYDVKM. The length of the CDR3 is 13 residues. The CDR3 DNA reads TGTGCCAGCAGCACGGGACGCCCCGGGACCCAGTACTTC. Protein product: CASSTGRPGTQYF.

This clonotype was observed a handful of times. The V and J genes are TRBV27 and TRBJ2-7, with a weak D call TRBD1 (5 bases). Germline V gives CDR1 MNHEY, CDR2 SMNVEV (reference sequence). CDR3 length equals 14 residues. V was trimmed by 3 bases and J by 3 bases, leaving 12 bases between them. The CDR3 DNA is TGTGCCAGCAGTTTGAAGGGGCGCGACTACGAGCAGTACTTC. Translation gives CASSLKGRDYEQYF.